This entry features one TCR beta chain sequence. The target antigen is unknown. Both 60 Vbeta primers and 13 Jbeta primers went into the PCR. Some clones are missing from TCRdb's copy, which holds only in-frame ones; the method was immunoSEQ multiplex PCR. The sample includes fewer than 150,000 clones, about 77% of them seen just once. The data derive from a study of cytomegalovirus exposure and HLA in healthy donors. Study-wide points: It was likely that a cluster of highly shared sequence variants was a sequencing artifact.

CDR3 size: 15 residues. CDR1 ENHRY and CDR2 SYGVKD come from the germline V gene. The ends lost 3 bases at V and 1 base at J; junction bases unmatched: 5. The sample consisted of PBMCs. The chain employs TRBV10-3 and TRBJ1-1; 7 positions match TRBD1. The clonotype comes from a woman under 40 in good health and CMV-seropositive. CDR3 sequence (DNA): TGTGCCATCAGTGAATCAGGGGGGAGGAACACTGAAGCTTTCTTT. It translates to CAISESGGRNTEAFF.